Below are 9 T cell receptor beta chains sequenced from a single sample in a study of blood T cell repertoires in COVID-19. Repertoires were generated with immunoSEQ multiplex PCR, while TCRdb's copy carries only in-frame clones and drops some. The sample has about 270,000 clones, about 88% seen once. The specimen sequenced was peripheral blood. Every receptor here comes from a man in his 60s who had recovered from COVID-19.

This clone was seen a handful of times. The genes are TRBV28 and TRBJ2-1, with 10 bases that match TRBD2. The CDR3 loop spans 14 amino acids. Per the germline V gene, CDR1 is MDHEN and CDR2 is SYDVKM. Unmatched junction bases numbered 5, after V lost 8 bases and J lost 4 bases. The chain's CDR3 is CASLTSGEYNEQFF. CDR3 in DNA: TGTGCCAGCCTAACTAGCGGGGAATACAATGAGCAGTTCTTC. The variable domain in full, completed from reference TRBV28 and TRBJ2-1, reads DVKVTQSSRYLVKRTGEKVFLECVQDMDHENMFWYRQDPGLGLRLIYFSYDVKMKEKGDIPEGYSVSREKKERFSLILESASTNQTSMYLCASLTSGEYNEQFFGPGTRLTVL.

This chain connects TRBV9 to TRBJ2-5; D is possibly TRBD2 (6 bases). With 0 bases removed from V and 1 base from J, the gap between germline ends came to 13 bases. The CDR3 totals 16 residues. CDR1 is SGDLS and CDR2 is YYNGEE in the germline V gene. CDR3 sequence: CASSVGGGALQETQYF. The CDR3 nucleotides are TGTGCCAGCAGCGTAGGGGGCGGGGCCCTCCAAGAGACCCAGTACTTC.

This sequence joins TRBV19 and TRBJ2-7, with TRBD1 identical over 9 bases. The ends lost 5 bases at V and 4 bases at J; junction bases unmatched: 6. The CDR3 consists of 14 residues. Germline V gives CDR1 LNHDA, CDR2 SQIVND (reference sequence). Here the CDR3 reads CASSVGTGRYEQYF. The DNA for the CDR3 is TGTGCCAGTAGTGTTGGGACAGGGCGGTACGAGCAGTACTTC.

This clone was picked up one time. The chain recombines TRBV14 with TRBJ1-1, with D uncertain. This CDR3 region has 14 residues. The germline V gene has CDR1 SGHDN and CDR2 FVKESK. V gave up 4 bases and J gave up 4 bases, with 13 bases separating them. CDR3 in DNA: TGTGCCAGCAGCCTCAATAGCCCGGGCACTGAAGCTTTCTTT. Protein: CASSLNSPGTEAFF.

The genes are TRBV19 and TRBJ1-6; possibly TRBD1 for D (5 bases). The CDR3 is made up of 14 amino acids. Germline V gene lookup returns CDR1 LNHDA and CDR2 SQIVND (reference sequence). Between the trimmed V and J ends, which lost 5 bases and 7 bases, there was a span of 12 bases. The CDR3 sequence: CASSAGPTNSPLHF. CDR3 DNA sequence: TGTGCCAGTAGTGCAGGGCCCACCAATTCACCCCTCCACTTT.

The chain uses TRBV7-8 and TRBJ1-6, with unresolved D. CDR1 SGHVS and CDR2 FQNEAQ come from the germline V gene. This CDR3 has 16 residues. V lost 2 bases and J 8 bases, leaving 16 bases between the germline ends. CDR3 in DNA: TGTGCCAGCAGCTTATCTATTGGGCAGATTTATTCACCCCTCCACTTT. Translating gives CASSLSIGQIYSPLHF.

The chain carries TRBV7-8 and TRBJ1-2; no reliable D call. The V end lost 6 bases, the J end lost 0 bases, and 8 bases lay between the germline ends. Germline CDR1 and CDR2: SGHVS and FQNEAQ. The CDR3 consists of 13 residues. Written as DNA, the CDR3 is TGTGCCAGCAGGGCCGGGACTAACTATGGCTACACCTTC. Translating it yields CASRAGTNYGYTF.

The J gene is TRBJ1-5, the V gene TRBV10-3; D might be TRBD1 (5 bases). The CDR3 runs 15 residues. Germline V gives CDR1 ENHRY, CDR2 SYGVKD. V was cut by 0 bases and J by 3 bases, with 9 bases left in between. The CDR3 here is CAISESGPNNQPQHF. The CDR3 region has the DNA TGTGCCATCAGTGAGTCGGGGCCGAACAATCAGCCCCAGCATTTT.

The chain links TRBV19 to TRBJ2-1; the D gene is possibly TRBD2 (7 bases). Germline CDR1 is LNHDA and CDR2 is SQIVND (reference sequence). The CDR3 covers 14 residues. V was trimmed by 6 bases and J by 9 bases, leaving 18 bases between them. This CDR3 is CASSPSGGWFEQFF. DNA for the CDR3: TGTGCCAGTAGCCCTTCGGGGGGCTGGTTTGAGCAGTTCTTC.